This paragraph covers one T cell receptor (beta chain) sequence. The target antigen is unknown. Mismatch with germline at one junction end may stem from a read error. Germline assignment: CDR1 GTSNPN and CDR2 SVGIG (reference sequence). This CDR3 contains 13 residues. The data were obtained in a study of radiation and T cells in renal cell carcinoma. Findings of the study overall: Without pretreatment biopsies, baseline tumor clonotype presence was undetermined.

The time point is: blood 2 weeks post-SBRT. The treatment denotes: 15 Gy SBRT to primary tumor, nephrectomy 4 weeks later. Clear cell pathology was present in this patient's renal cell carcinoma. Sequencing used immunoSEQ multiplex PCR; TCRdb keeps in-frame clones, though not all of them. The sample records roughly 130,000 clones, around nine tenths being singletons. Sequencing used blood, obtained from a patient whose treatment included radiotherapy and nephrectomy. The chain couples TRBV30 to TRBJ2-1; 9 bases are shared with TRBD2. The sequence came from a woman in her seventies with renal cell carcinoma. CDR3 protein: CAWSRGGANKQFF. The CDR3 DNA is TGTGCCTGGAGTCGCGGGGGGGCCAATAAGCAGTTCTTC.